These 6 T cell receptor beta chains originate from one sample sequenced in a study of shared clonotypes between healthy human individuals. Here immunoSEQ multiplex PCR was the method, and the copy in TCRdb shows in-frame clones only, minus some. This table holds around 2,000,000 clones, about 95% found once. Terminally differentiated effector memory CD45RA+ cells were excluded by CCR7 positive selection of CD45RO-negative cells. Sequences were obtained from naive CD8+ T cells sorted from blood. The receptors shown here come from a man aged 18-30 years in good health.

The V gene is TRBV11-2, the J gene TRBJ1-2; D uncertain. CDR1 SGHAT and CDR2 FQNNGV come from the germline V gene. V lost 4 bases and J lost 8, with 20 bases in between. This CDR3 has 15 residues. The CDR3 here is CASSSNPDGLRGYTF. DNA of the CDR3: TGTGCCAGCAGCTCTAACCCCGACGGCCTCCGGGGCTACACCTTC. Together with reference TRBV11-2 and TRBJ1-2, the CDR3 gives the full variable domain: EAGVAQSPRYKIIEKRQSVAFWCNPISGHATLYWYQQILGQGPKLLIQFQNNGVVDDSQLPKDRFSAERLKGVDSTLKIQPAKLEDSAVYLCASSSNPDGLRGYTFGSGTRLTVV.

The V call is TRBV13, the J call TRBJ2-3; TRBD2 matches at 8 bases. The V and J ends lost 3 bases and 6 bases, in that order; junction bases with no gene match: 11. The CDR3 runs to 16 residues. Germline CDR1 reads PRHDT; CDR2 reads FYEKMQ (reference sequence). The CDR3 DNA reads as TGTGCCAGCAGCTTGGCGGGGGGCTCAGTGTGGGATACGCAGTATTTT. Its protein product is CASSLAGGSVWDTQYF.

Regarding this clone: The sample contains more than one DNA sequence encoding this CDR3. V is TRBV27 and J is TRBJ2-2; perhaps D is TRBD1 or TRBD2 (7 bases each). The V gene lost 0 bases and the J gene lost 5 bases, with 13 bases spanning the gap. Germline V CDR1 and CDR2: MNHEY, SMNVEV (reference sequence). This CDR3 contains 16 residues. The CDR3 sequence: CASSLSGQGGTGELFF. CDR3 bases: TGTGCCAGCAGTTTATCGGGGCAGGGGGGGACCGGGGAGCTGTTTTTT.

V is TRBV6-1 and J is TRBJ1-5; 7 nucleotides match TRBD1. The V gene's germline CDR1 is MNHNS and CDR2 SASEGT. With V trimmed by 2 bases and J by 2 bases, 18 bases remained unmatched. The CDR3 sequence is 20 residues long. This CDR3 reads CASSETPSGTDELGNQPQHF. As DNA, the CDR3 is TGTGCCAGCAGTGAAACCCCATCCGGGACAGACGAACTTGGCAATCAGCCCCAGCATTTT.

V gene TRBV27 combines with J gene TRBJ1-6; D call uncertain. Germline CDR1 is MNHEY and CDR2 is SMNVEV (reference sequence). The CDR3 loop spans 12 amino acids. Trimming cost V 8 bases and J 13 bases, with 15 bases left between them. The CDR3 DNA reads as TGTGCCAGCTACTCCGGAGGAGGGCCCCTCCACTTT. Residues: CASYSGGGPLHF.

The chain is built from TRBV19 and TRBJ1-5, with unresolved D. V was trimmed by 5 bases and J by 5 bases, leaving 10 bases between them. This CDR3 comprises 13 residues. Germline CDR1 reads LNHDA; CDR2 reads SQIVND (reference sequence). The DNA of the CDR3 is TGTGCCAGTAGTTATAGGGAGCATCAGCCCCAGCATTTT. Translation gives CASSYREHQPQHF. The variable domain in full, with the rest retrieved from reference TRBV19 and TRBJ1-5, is DGGITQSPKYLFRKEGQNVTLSCEQNLNHDAMYWYRQDPGQGLRLIYYSQIVNDFQKGDIAEGYSVSREKKESFPLTVTSAQKNPTAFYLCASSYREHQPQHFGDGTRLSIL.